This T cell receptor (beta chain) appears in the sequencing data of a study of T-cell reconstitution after alpha-beta-depleted transplantation in children. Germline V gene data show CDR1 as SGHRS and CDR2 as YFSETQ. This CDR3 region has 16 residues. Preparation of the TCRbeta library involved a method that used unique molecular identifiers. TCRdb re-called the PCR reads with MiXCR, one entry per CDR3 protein. The sample lists roughly 500,000 distinct CDR3 sequences, roughly 10% seen once, with 2% to 2.5% in the top ten. In regard to this clonotype: Antigen unknown. This could be a read error, since a much larger clone is one nucleotide away.

Whole-study findings and limits: Several hundred expanded graft clones reportedly were the source of alpha-beta T cells about two months after transplant. High day-60 TCRbeta diversity in some patients came from surviving recipient T cells and thymic progenitors.

V and J are TRBV5-1 and TRBJ2-3, with 9 bases identical to TRBD2. Sequencing was performed on PBMCs, taken before TCRalphabeta/CD19-depleted stem cell transplant. The TCR originated in a child aged 2 to 9 with inherited bone marrow failure, due to receive a stem cell transplant. The CDR3 loop reads CASSLALAGRTDTLYF. CDR3 DNA: TGCGCCAGCAGCTTGGCCCTAGCGGGGCGCACAGATACGCTGTATTTT.